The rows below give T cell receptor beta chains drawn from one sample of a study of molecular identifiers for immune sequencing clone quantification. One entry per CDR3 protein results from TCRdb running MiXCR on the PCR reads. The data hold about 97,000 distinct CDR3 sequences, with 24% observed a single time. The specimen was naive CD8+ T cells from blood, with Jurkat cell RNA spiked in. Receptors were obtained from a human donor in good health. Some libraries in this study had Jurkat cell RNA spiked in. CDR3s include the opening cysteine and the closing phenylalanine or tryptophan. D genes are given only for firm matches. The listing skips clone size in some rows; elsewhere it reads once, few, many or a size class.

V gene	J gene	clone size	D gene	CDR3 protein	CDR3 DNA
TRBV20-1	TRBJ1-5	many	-	CSAGEVGFGSNQPQHF	TGCAGTGCGGGGGAAGTTGGGTTTGGTAGCAATCAGCCCCAGCATTTT
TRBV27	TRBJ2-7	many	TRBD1	CASSLTGGRTYEQYF	TGTGCCAGCAGTTTAACAGGGGGCAGAACCTACGAGCAGTACTTC
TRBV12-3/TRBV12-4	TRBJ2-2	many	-	CASSLRQPGELFF	TGTGCCAGCAGTTTAAGACAGCCCGGGGAGCTGTTTTTT
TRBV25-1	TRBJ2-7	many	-	CASSESVGPNYEQYF	TGTGCCAGCAGTGAATCTGTGGGCCCGAACTACGAGCAGTACTTC
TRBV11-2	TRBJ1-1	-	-	CASSLDQGYTEAFF	TGTGCCAGCAGCTTAGATCAGGGATACACTGAAGCTTTCTTT
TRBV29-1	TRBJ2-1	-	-	CSVSVGANNEQFF	TGCAGCGTGTCGGTCGGGGCGAACAATGAGCAGTTCTTC
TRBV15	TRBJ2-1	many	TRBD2	CATSAPGLVFGEQFF	TGTGCCACCAGCGCTCCGGGACTAGTCTTCGGTGAGCAGTTCTTC
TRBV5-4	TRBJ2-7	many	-	CASSLVLGQQYEQYF	TGTGCCAGCAGCTTGGTGCTAGGACAGCAATACGAGCAGTACTTC
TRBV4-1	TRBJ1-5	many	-	CASSQAPRRGNQPQHF	TGCGCCAGCAGCCAAGCCCCACGTAGAGGCAATCAGCCCCAGCATTTT
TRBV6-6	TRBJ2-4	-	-	CASSYSLGGARALENIQYF	TGTGCCAGCAGTTACTCGCTGGGGGGGGCCCGGGCGCTAGAAAACATTCAGTACTTC
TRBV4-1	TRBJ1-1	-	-	CASSPHSGGPTNTEAFF	TGCGCCAGCAGCCCGCATTCGGGGGGTCCTACAAACACTGAAGCTTTCTTT
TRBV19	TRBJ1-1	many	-	CASSMGSWTEAFF	TGTGCCAGTAGTATGGGTAGTTGGACTGAAGCTTTCTTT
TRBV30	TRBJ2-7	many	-	CAWSSYLGGEQYF	TGTGCCTGGAGTAGCTACTTGGGAGGCGAGCAGTACTTC
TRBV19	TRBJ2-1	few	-	CASSITKVNEQFF	TGTGCCAGTAGTATAACAAAGGTGAATGAGCAGTTCTTC
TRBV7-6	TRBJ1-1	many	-	CASSPGLDTEAFF	TGTGCCAGCAGCCCGGGACTTGACACTGAAGCTTTCTTT
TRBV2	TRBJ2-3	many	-	CASSVWADTQYF	TGTGCCAGCAGTGTGTGGGCAGATACGCAGTATTTT
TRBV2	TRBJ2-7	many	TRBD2	CASSERLREGLYEQYF	TGTGCCAGCAGTGAAAGGTTACGGGAGGGCCTGTACGAGCAGTACTTC
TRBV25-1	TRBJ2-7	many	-	CASSETGYEQYF	TGTGCCAGCAGTGAGACAGGCTACGAGCAGTACTTC
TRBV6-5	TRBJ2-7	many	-	CASSYGLGAYEQYF	TGTGCCAGCAGTTACGGGCTGGGAGCCTACGAGCAGTACTTC
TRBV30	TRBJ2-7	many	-	CAWSVLARTEQYF	TGTGCCTGGAGTGTACTGGCGCGGACCGAGCAGTACTTC
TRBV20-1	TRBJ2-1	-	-	CSARPEESCNEQFF	TGCAGTGCAAGACCTGAGGAGTCCTGCAATGAGCAGTTCTTC
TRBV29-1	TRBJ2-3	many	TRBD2	CSVTGLAYTDTQYF	TGCAGCGTTACCGGACTAGCCTACACAGATACGCAGTATTTT
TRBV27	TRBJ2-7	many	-	CASSLRGGGSYEQYF	TGTGCCAGCAGTTTAAGGGGGGGAGGGTCCTACGAGCAGTACTTC
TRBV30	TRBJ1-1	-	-	CAWSAYKDGCTEAFF	TGTGCCTGGAGTGCATACAAGGATGGATGCACTGAAGCTTTCTTT
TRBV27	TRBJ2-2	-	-	CASSFRSANTGELFF	TGTGCCAGCAGTTTTCGAAGCGCGAACACCGGGGAGCTGTTTTTT
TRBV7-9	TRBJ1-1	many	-	CASKQVNTEAFF	TGTGCCAGCAAACAGGTTAACACTGAAGCTTTCTTT
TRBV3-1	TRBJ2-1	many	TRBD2	CASSPLAGDYNEQFF	TGTGCCAGCAGCCCACTAGCGGGGGATTACAATGAGCAGTTCTTC
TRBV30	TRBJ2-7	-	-	CAWNRYRANSYEQYF	TGTGCCTGGAACAGGTACAGGGCCAACTCCTACGAGCAGTACTTC
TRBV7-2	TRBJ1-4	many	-	CASSFLDEKLFF	TGTGCCAGCAGCTTCTTAGATGAAAAACTGTTTTTT
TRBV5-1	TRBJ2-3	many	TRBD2	CASSTRTSGGGDTQYF	TGCGCCAGCAGCACCCGGACTAGCGGGGGCGGGGATACGCAGTATTTT
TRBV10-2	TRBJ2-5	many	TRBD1	CASSAGSGQGTETQYF	TGCGCCAGCAGTGCCGGTTCGGGACAGGGGACGGAGACCCAGTACTTC
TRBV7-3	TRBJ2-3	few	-	CASSLGPDMQYF	TGTGCCAGCAGCTTGGGTCCAGATATGCAGTATTTT
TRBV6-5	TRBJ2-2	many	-	CASSYEDRNTGELFF	TGTGCCAGCAGTTACGAAGACAGGAACACCGGGGAGCTGTTTTTT
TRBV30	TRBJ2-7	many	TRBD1	CAWTPGQGGEQYF	TGTGCCTGGACCCCGGGACAGGGGGGAGAGCAGTACTTC
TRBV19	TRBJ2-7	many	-	CARPEGFEQYF	TGTGCCAGACCCGAGGGGTTCGAGCAGTACTTC
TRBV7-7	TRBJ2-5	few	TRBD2	CASSDILGTSGQETQYF	TGTGCCAGCAGCGATATTCTCGGGACTAGCGGACAAGAGACCCAGTACTTC
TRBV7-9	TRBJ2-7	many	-	CASSSGTTSYEQYF	TGTGCCAGCAGCTCGGGGACAACATCCTACGAGCAGTACTTC
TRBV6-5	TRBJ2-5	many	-	CASSYSTGYQETQYF	TGTGCCAGCAGTTACTCAACAGGGTACCAAGAGACCCAGTACTTC
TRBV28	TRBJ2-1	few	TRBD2	CASTVGLAGGGRAYNEQFF	TGTGCCAGCACCGTGGGACTAGCGGGCGGCGGGCGGGCCTACAATGAGCAGTTCTTC
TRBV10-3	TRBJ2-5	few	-	CAAKSLNGAEEAQYF	TGTGCCGCAAAATCTCTCAACGGGGCGGAGGAGGCCCAGTACTTC
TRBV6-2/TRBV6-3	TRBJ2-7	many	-	CASTQGTVISYEQYF	TGTGCCAGCACCCAGGGGACTGTCATCTCCTACGAGCAGTACTTC
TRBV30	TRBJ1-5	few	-	CAWSPGGDQPQHF	TGTGCCTGGAGTCCCGGGGGTGATCAGCCCCAGCATTTT
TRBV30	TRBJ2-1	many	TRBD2	CAWTRTSGADEQFF	TGTGCCTGGACAAGGACTAGCGGCGCGGATGAGCAGTTCTTC
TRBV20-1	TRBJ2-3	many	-	CSASTGSTDTQYF	TGCAGTGCTAGCACAGGGTCCACAGATACGCAGTATTTT
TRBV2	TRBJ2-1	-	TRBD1	CASRATGGNEQFF	TGTGCCAGCAGAGCCACAGGGGGGAATGAGCAGTTCTTC
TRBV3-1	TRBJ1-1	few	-	CASSQDLGMNTEAFF	TGTGCCAGCAGCCAAGATTTGGGGATGAACACTGAAGCTTTCTTT
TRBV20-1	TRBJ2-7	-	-	CSARRQSSSSYEQYF	TGCAGTGCTAGAAGACAGAGCTCGAGCTCCTACGAGCAGTACTTC
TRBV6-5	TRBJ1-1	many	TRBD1	CASSPGTAHTEAFF	TGTGCCAGCAGTCCCGGGACAGCGCACACTGAAGCTTTCTTT
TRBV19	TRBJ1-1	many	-	CASSTSMRDTEAFF	TGTGCCAGTAGTACCAGTATGCGGGACACTGAAGCTTTCTTT
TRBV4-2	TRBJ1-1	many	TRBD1	CASSQITGGTEAFF	TGTGCCAGCAGCCAAATCACAGGGGGGACTGAAGCTTTCTTT
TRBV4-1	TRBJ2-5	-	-	CASNQRQIQETRYF	TGCGCCAGCAACCAAAGACAGATACAAGAGACCCGGTACTTC
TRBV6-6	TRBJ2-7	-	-	CASSSPQESSYEQYF	TGTGCCAGCAGTTCACCACAGGAAAGCTCCTACGAGCAGTACTTC
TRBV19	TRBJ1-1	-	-	CGSSIASRGVTEAFF	TGTGGCAGTAGTATAGCCTCAAGGGGAGTGACTGAAGCTTTCTTT